The 20 T cell receptor beta chains below come from one sample, sequenced in a study of T cells in Graves' hyperthyroidism and ophthalmopathy. Amplification targeted TCR beta CDR3 regions from RNA transcripts. With the HTBI primer set, the TCR CDR3 went through a first round of RT-PCR. Using its own MiXCR run on the multiplex PCR reads, TCRdb lists one record per CDR3 protein. The data contain 550,000 to 800,000 distinct CDR3 sequences, about a sixth of them singletons. The sequencing input was blood. These TCRs come from a man younger than 35 with Graves' hyperthyroidism.

V is TRBV6-7 and J is TRBJ2-1; 8 bases map to TRBD2. TRBV6-7 qualifies as an ORF whose function is uncertain. The CDR3 contains 18 residues. V was pared by 4 bases and J by 8 bases, with 19 bases of the junction left unmatched. As DNA, the CDR3 is TGTGCCAGCAGTTCCCTTGCGATTAGCGGGACCGGCGGGGATGAGCAGTTCTTC. Protein product: CASSSLAISGTGGDEQFF.

The table lists this clonotype with many counts. Here the CDR3 DNA reads TGTGCCAGCAGTCCGGGACTAGCGGGAGCGGGCACAGATACGCAGTATTTT. The encoded protein is CASSPGLAGAGTDTQYF. The chain employs TRBV12-3 or TRBV12-4 and TRBJ2-3; TRBD2 matches at 14 bases. The CDR3 spans 17 residues. Germline trimming cut 5 bases from V and 1 base from J; bases unmatched to any gene: 5.

The rearrangement links TRBV10-3 to TRBJ2-1; D assignment may be TRBD1 or TRBD2 (5 bases each). Per germline, CDR1 ENHRY and CDR2 SYGVKD. V lost 3 bases, J lost 8 bases, and 11 bases lay in between. The CDR3 is 13 residues long. CDR3 amino acids: CAISDREIDEQFF. In DNA form, the CDR3 reads TGTGCCATCAGTGACAGGGAGATCGATGAGCAGTTCTTC.

The chain links TRBV28 to TRBJ2-7; 7 bases are shared with TRBD2. This CDR3 region has 13 residues. CDR1 is MDHEN, CDR2 SYDVKM, per germline. With V trimmed by 3 bases and J by 3 bases, 2 bases remained unmatched. The CDR3 coding sequence is TGTGCCAGCAGTTTGACTAGCATCTACGAGCAGTACTTC. The encoded protein is CASSLTSIYEQYF.

The table lists this clonotype with many counts. The V and J genes are TRBV7-9 and TRBJ2-3, with 11 bases fitting TRBD2. Trimming at V came to 4 bases and at J to 1 base, leaving 1 base not matched to a gene. The CDR3 is 15 residues long. CDR1 SEHNR and CDR2 FQNEAQ come from the germline V gene (reference sequence). CDR3 in amino acids: CASSSGLAGTDTQYF. Here the CDR3 DNA reads TGTGCCAGCAGCTCGGGACTAGCGGGCACAGATACGCAGTATTTT. The entire variable domain, with the rest obtained from reference TRBV7-9 and TRBJ2-3, is as follows: DTGVSQNPRHKITKRGQNVTFRCDPISEHNRLYWYRQTLGQGPEFLTYFQNEAQLEKSRLLSDRFSAERPKGSFSTLEIQRTEQGDSAMYLCASSSGLAGTDTQYFGPGTRLTVL.

This clonotype was seen only a few times. The J gene is TRBJ2-3, the V gene TRBV6-1; TRBD1 or TRBD2 may be the D gene (7 bases each). The CDR3 has 14 residues. The germline CDR1 and CDR2 sequences are MNHNS and SASEGT. Trimming pared 3 bases from V and 3 bases from J, leaving 10 bases between. The CDR3 is CASSDRGGTDTQYF. DNA of the CDR3: TGTGCCAGCAGTGACAGGGGGGGGACAGATACGCAGTATTTT.

This clonotype came up many times. The chain links TRBV11-2 to TRBJ2-1; 7 bases fit TRBD1. The germline gives CDR1 SGHAT, CDR2 FQNNGV. J lost 0 bases, V lost 5 bases, and 7 bases had no gene match. The CDR3 totals 16 residues. The CDR3 nucleotides are TGTGCCAGCAGCCCCCAGGGACAGAGCTCCTACAATGAGCAGTTCTTC. Its translation: CASSPQGQSSYNEQFF.

This chain connects TRBV5-1 to TRBJ1-5; D is ambiguous. The V end was cut by 2 bases, the J end by 3 bases, with 9 bases between. The CDR3 runs 14 residues. Germline V gene lookup returns CDR1 SGHRS and CDR2 YFSETQ. The CDR3 is CASSLDTSNQPQHF. CDR3 bases: TGCGCCAGCAGCTTAGACACCTCCAATCAGCCCCAGCATTTT.

The chain joins TRBV12-3 or TRBV12-4 to TRBJ2-1, with D unclear. This CDR3 is built from 13 residues. Trimming left V 7 bases short and J 5 bases short, with 12 bases between. This chain's CDR3 is CASTLDWNNEQFF. In nucleotides, the CDR3 is TGTGCCAGCACCCTAGACTGGAACAATGAGCAGTTCTTC.

This clonotype was found many times. This chain joins TRBV30 and TRBJ2-5; 10 bases are a match to TRBD2. Germline CDR1 GTSNPN, CDR2 SVGIG (reference sequence). Unmatched junction bases numbered 14, after V lost 4 bases and J lost 9 bases. The CDR3 is 15 residues long. The CDR3 protein is CAWTRAGTSVWAQYF. CDR3 nucleotides: TGTGCCTGGACCCGAGCCGGGACTAGCGTATGGGCCCAGTACTTC.

This sequence joins TRBV24-1 and TRBJ2-1; the match to TRBD2 covers 14 bases. V lost 4 bases and J lost 9; bases outside the gene matches: 7. Germline lookup yields CDR1 KGHDR and CDR2 SFDVKD. The CDR3 has 16 amino acids. In nucleotides, the CDR3 is TGTGCCACCAGTGAATCGGGACTAGCGGGAGTGATTGAGCAGTTCTTC. Protein: CATSESGLAGVIEQFF.

This clonotype has a handful of counts. The CDR3 here is CASSFNGGAGELFF. CDR3 in DNA: TGTGCCAGCAGCTTTAATGGGGGGGCCGGGGAGCTGTTTTTT. The rearrangement uses TRBV7-3 and TRBJ2-2, with 7 bases lining up with TRBD2. Germline V lookup: CDR1 SGHTA, CDR2 FQGTGA. This CDR3 has 14 amino acids. The V and J ends lost 3 bases and 6 bases, in that order; junction bases with no gene match: 4.

This clonotype was counted between two and nine times. The rearrangement links TRBV13 to TRBJ2-2, with D possibly matching TRBD2 (5 bases). Germline CDR1 PRHDT, CDR2 FYEKMQ (reference sequence). CDR3 length: 15 amino acids. V was shortened by 1 base and J by 1 base, with 7 bases between the two germline ends. Here the CDR3 DNA reads TGTGCCAGCAGCTTAGCGGGATGGAACACCGGGGAGCTGTTTTTT. This encodes CASSLAGWNTGELFF.

V and J are TRBV10-2 and TRBJ1-4, with D possibly matching TRBD1 (5 bases). V was cut by 6 bases and J by 5 bases, with 7 bases left in between. Germline lookup yields CDR1 WSHSY and CDR2 SAAADI. The CDR3 is made up of 12 amino acids. CDR3 sequence: CASRGLNEKLFF. As DNA, the CDR3 is TGCGCCAGCAGGGGACTCAATGAAAAACTGTTTTTT.

This clonotype came up a few times. V gene TRBV19 combines with J gene TRBJ2-7, with 12 positions matching TRBD2. CDR1 and CDR2 (germline): LNHDA, SQIVND (reference sequence). Losses at the gene ends were 5 bases for V and 2 bases for J; bases not matched to a gene: 4. The CDR3 contains 15 residues. The CDR3 region has the DNA TGTGCCAGTAGTCGGCGACTAGCGGGAGCCTACGAGCAGTACTTC. Translated: CASSRRLAGAYEQYF.

A few counts support this clonotype. The chain has TRBV10-3 and TRBJ1-5; D ambiguous. The CDR3 extends over 13 amino acids. Germline lookup yields CDR1 ENHRY and CDR2 SYGVKD. Trimming cost V 2 bases and J 8 bases, with 10 bases left between them. The CDR3 protein is CAISERVGEPQHF. For the CDR3, the DNA is TGTGCCATCAGTGAGAGGGTCGGCGAGCCCCAGCATTTT.

The rearrangement uses TRBV18 and TRBJ2-7, with D perhaps matching TRBD1 (6 bases). Trimming took off 3 bases at V and 3 bases at J, with 15 bases between the two ends. The CDR3 runs to 15 residues. The germline gives CDR1 KGHSH, CDR2 LQKENI. Written as DNA, the CDR3 is TGTGCCAGCTCACCGGATCTGACAGGCCGCTACGAGCAGTACTTC. Amino acid sequence: CASSPDLTGRYEQYF.

V and J are TRBV20-1 and TRBJ1-6; maybe TRBD1 (6 bases). The CDR3 totals 13 residues. CDR1 is DFQATT, CDR2 SNEGSKA, per germline (reference sequence). Trimming pared 4 bases from V and 10 bases from J, leaving 14 bases between. The CDR3 reads CSATRGMGSPLHF. CDR3 nucleotides: TGCAGTGCTACCAGGGGTATGGGGTCACCCCTCCACTTT.

This chain links TRBV27 with TRBJ2-1, with 7 bases identical to TRBD1. There are 14 residues in the CDR3. Germline CDR1 and CDR2: MNHEY and SMNVEV (reference sequence). Losses at the gene ends were 3 bases for V and 4 bases for J; bases not matched to a gene: 3. CDR3 sequence (DNA): TGTGCCAGCAGTTTCGGGACAGAGTACAATGAGCAGTTCTTC. Translating gives CASSFGTEYNEQFF.

The V call is TRBV28, the J call TRBJ1-6, with D unclear. Germline V gene lookup returns CDR1 MDHEN and CDR2 SYDVKM. The CDR3 sequence is 12 residues long. Trimming stripped 3 bases from V and 8 bases from J, with 5 bases between. The CDR3 protein is CASSLVDSPLHF. DNA of the CDR3: TGTGCCAGCAGTTTGGTTGATTCACCCCTCCACTTT.